Each of the 11 T cell receptor beta chains below was sequenced from the same sample in a study of T cell changes during pregnancy in multiple sclerosis (dated by TCRdb to about 2019). Receptors were amplified or captured by the immunoSEQ multiplex PCR assay. TCRdb mirrors the immuneACCESS table, restricted to in-frame sequences. Some clones are absent from its copies; in checked studies, under half trace to an unresolved V gene, and the reason for the others is unknown. Counted in this sample were 20,000 to 25,000 clones; just under 85% of them appeared once. Approximately 15% of the sample goes to the ten largest clones. The material sequenced was CD8+ T cells from peripheral blood mononuclear cells, taken in the first trimester of pregnancy. Every receptor here comes from a female donor in good health, enrolled as a control in a pregnancy study.

J is TRBJ1-1 and V is TRBV6-6; 8 bases fit TRBD1. The CDR3 consists of 12 residues. CDR1 and CDR2 (germline): MNHNY, SVGAGI (reference sequence). The ends lost 8 bases at V and 8 bases at J; junction bases unmatched: 7. In DNA form, the CDR3 reads TGTGCCAGCGGATGGACAGGGAGAGAAGCTTTCTTT. Protein: CASGWTGREAFF.

The chain uses TRBV21-1 and TRBJ1-2; the D call TRBD1 from the table was never checked on the DNA. TRBV21-1 is termed a pseudogene. This CDR3 contains 14 residues. CDR3 nucleotide sequence: TGTGCCAGCAACCCGGGACAGGGGAGGGATGGCTACACCTTC. Protein: CASNPGQGRDGYTF.

V usage is TRBV29-1 and J usage is TRBJ2-1; D gene uncertain. Germline lookup yields CDR1 SQVTM and CDR2 ANQGSEA. Trimming left V 6 bases short and J 6 bases short, with 6 bases between. The CDR3 has 10 amino acids. The CDR3 nucleotides read TGCAGCGTCCTAGGCAATGAGCAGTTCTTC. Translated, it gives CSVLGNEQFF.

This chain links TRBV11-2 with TRBJ1-5, with D unclear. Trimming stripped 5 bases from V and 4 bases from J, with 15 bases between. Germline CDR1 is SGHAT and CDR2 is FQNNGV. This CDR3 has 15 amino acids. CDR3 amino acids: CASSLSGSRNQPQHF. The CDR3 nucleotides read TGTGCCAGCAGCCTAAGCGGTAGTCGGAATCAGCCCCAGCATTTT.

The CDR3 nucleotides are TGTGCCAGCAGTCCCCTCCGGGGCTACAATGAGCAGTTCTTC. Its translation is CASSPLRGYNEQFF. This chain connects TRBV28 to TRBJ2-1; a weak D match, TRBD2 (5 bases). With 5 bases removed from V and 3 bases from J, the gap between germline ends came to 11 bases. CDR3 length equals 14 residues. Per germline, CDR1 MDHEN and CDR2 SYDVKM.

The V call is TRBV6-1, the J call TRBJ2-3; TRBD1 aligns across 7 bases. V lost 7 bases to trimming and J lost 4 bases; unmatched junction nucleotides: 11. This CDR3 contains 15 residues. The germline V gene encodes CDR1 MNHNS and CDR2 SASEGT. The CDR3 is CASNPSAGGSDTQYF. CDR3 nucleotide sequence: TGTGCCAGCAACCCATCAGCAGGGGGTTCAGATACGCAGTATTTT.

The V and J genes are TRBV7-9 and TRBJ2-1, with TRBD1 as a possible D gene (6 bases). The germline CDR1 and CDR2 sequences are SEHNR and FQNEAQ (reference sequence). The V gene lost 3 bases and the J gene lost 6 bases, with 9 bases spanning the gap. The length of the CDR3 is 13 residues. CDR3 nucleotide sequence: TGTGCCAGCAGCTTCTTAGGGGGCAATGAGCAGTTCTTC. Encoded protein: CASSFLGGNEQFF.

The V gene is TRBV9, the J gene TRBJ1-2, with 7 bases lining up with TRBD1. Trimming took 2 bases from V and 4 from J; bases not matched to a gene: 5. Germline CDR1 reads SGDLS; CDR2 reads YYNGEE. CDR3 length: 14 residues. CDR3 residues: CASSVSGQTYGYTF. DNA for the CDR3: TGTGCCAGCAGCGTGTCGGGACAGACCTATGGCTACACCTTC.

The chain has TRBV4-3 and TRBJ1-1, with 10 bases matching TRBD1. The CDR3 sequence is 18 residues long. In germline, CDR1 is LGHNA, CDR2 YSLEER. The V gene end was trimmed by 0 bases and the J gene end by 1 base; junction bases not matched to a gene: 8. CDR3 region: CASSQEGFGTGANTEAFF. The CDR3 nucleotides are TGCGCCAGCAGCCAAGAGGGATTTGGGACAGGGGCGAACACTGAAGCTTTCTTT.

This clone has only one observation. This chain connects TRBV27 to TRBJ1-1; no firm D call. Per the germline V gene, CDR1 is MNHEY and CDR2 is SMNVEV (reference sequence). V was shortened by 4 bases and J by 2 bases, with 11 bases between the two germline ends. The CDR3 has 14 residues. In nucleotides, the CDR3 is TGTGCCAGCAGTTCTCGGGTCGGAAACACTGAAGCTTTCTTT. This codes for CASSSRVGNTEAFF.

This clone was counted a few times. The V call is TRBV4-2, the J call TRBJ1-2; D gene unclear. Germline V CDR1 and CDR2: LGHNA, YNFKEQ. This CDR3 has 16 amino acids. Trimming took 0 bases from V and 3 from J, leaving 14 bases between them. CDR3 amino acids: CASSQDSEGSHYGYTF. The CDR3 nucleotides read TGTGCCAGCAGCCAAGATTCGGAGGGAAGTCACTATGGCTACACCTTC.